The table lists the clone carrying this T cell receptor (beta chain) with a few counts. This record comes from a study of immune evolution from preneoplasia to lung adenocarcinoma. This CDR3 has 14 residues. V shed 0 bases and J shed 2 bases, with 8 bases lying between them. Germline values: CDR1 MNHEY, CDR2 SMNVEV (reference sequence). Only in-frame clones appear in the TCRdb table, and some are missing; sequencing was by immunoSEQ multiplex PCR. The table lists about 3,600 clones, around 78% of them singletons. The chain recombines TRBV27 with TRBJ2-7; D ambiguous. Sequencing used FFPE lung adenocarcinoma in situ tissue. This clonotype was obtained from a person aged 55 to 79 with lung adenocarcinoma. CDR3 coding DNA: TGTGCCAGCAGTTTATCGGCAGAAGCCTACGAGCAGTACTTC. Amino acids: CASSLSAEAYEQYF.